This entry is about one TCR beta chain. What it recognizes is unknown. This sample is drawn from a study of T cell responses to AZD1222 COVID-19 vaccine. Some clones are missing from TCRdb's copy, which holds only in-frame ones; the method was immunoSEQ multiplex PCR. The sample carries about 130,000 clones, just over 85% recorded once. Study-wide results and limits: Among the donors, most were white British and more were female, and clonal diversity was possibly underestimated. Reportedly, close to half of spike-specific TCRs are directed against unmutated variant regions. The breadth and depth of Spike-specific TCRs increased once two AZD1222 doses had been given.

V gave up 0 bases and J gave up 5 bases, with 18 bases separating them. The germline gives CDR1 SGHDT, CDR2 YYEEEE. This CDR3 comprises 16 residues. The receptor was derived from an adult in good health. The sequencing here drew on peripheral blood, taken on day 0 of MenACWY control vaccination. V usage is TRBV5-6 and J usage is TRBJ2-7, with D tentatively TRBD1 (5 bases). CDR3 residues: CASSLAKDSVRNEQYF. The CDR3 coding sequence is TGTGCCAGCAGCTTGGCCAAAGACAGCGTAAGAAACGAGCAGTACTTC.